The present T cell receptor (beta chain) was sequenced within a study of cytomegalovirus exposure and HLA in healthy donors. Study context: Earlier, 150 million to 200 million T cells were analyzed, and fewer than 120 million unique TCR beta sequences were found among them. Study-level results: Immune exposure was documented only through CMV serostatus.

This clone was detected only a few times. What it recognizes is unknown. 60 Vbeta and 13 Jbeta primers were used in PCR. The protocol was immunoSEQ multiplex PCR, while the TCRdb copy is restricted to in-frame clones and leaves out a portion. The repertoire consists of 30,000 to 50,000 clones, with roughly three quarters occurring once and the leading ten covering around 3.9%. Germline V CDR1 and CDR2: MNHNS, SASEGT. The CDR3 runs 13 residues. Trimming shortened V by 6 bases and J by 4 bases, and 9 bases separated the two germline ends. The chain has TRBV6-1 and TRBJ1-4, with D possibly TRBD1 on 5 matching bases. The TCR sequence derives from a middle-aged man in good health and CMV-seronegative. Sequencing was done on a sample of PBMCs. CDR3 in amino acids: CASRMGGNEKLFF. CDR3 DNA sequence: TGTGCCAGCAGGATGGGGGGTAATGAAAAACTGTTTTTT.